The 8 T cell receptor beta chains reported below all come from one sample, sequenced in a study of T cells after yellow fever vaccination. TCRdb re-analysed the 5' RACE reads in MiXCR, keeping a single row per CDR3 protein. The sample has a few hundred thousand distinct CDR3 sequences, around 4.5% seen once. The sample in question was PBMCs, obtained 15 days after the yellow fever booster vaccination. The receptor source for this set is a young man who received the YFV17D yellow fever vaccine.

At least ten counts were recorded for this clonotype. J is TRBJ2-5 and V is TRBV5-1; D is undetermined. This CDR3 contains 13 residues. V lost 1 base, J lost 4 bases, and 8 bases lay in between. Germline loops: CDR1 SGHRS, CDR2 YFSETQ. CDR3 loop: CASSLQDRETQYF. The CDR3 nucleotides read TGCGCCAGCAGCTTGCAGGATAGAGAGACCCAGTACTTC.

Ten or more counts support this clonotype. This sequence joins TRBV4-3 and TRBJ1-2; 8 bases match TRBD1. This CDR3 region has 15 residues. V dropped 0 bases and J dropped 8; count of bases not matched to a gene: 8. The germline V gene has CDR1 LGHNA and CDR2 YSLEER. CDR3: CASSQEVQGAVGYTF. The CDR3 region has the DNA TGCGCCAGCAGCCAAGAAGTCCAGGGGGCAGTGGGCTACACCTTC.

This clonotype was seen many times. This chain connects TRBV12-3 or TRBV12-4 to TRBJ1-1; TRBD1 matches 9 bases. Unmatched junction bases numbered 11, after V lost 2 bases and J lost 4 bases. The CDR3 covers 17 residues. The CDR3 spells CASSLRGAGQGITEAFF. The CDR3 DNA reads TGTGCCAGCAGTTTAAGGGGAGCAGGACAGGGGATCACTGAAGCTTTCTTT.

This clonotype occurred many times. The V gene is TRBV20-1, the J gene TRBJ2-1; maybe TRBD2 (6 bases). CDR1 and CDR2 from the germline V gene are DFQATT and SNEGSKA (reference sequence). There are 14 residues in the CDR3. Trimming removed 6 bases from V and 0 bases from J, with 12 bases in between. The CDR3 DNA follows: TGCAGTGCAGCCGGGACTTACTCCTACAATGAGCAGTTCTTC. Its protein is CSAAGTYSYNEQFF.

This clonotype was observed at least ten times. The gene calls are TRBV28 and TRBJ1-1; the match to TRBD1 covers 9 bases. CDR1 MDHEN and CDR2 SYDVKM come from the germline V gene. Losses at the gene ends were 5 bases for V and 5 bases for J; bases not matched to a gene: 15. This CDR3 region has 17 residues. In DNA form, the CDR3 reads TGTGCCAGCAGTCCCCCCGGGACAGGGTCTGGAGATACTGAAGCTTTCTTT. Translation: CASSPPGTGSGDTEAFF. Looking up the rest from reference TRBV28 and TRBJ1-1 gives the full variable domain: DVKVTQSSRYLVKRTGEKVFLECVQDMDHENMFWYRQDPGLGLRLIYFSYDVKMKEKGDIPEGYSVSREKKERFSLILESASTNQTSMYLCASSPPGTGSGDTEAFFGQGTRLTVV.

This clonotype appeared many times. V is TRBV12-3 or TRBV12-4 and J is TRBJ1-2; D unclear. CDR3 size: 12 residues. Trimming removed 2 bases at V and 8 bases at J, with 9 bases between. The CDR3 loop reads CASSLNGQGYTF. In DNA form, the CDR3 reads TGTGCCAGCAGTTTAAACGGGCAAGGCTACACCTTC.

The V and J genes are TRBV12-3 or TRBV12-4 and TRBJ2-5, with TRBD2 identical over 7 bases. The CDR3 totals 15 residues. Trimming removed 4 bases from V and 5 bases from J; junction bases left unmatched: 10. Here the CDR3 DNA reads TGTGCCAGCAGTTACCGGACTAGATGGCATGAGACCCAGTACTTC. It encodes CASSYRTRWHETQYF.

V is TRBV10-2 and J is TRBJ2-1; the D is unclear. The CDR3 spans 13 residues. Trimming pared 4 bases from V and 7 bases from J, leaving 11 bases between. In germline, CDR1 is WSHSY, CDR2 SAAADI. The CDR3 DNA sequence: TGCGCCAGCAGTGGTGGGGTCAGAAATGAGCAGTTCTTC. As protein: CASSGGVRNEQFF.